The 30 T cell receptor beta chains below all came from one sample that was sequenced in a study of PD-1 blockade in classical Hodgkin lymphoma. All the patients suffered relapse after autologous stem cell transplantation, and brentuximab vedotin exposure differed. Measured with immunoSEQ multiplex PCR; TCRdb has only the in-frame clones, and not every one. The data contain about 85,000 clones, around 90% of them seen just once; the ten biggest clones take up over 2.5%. Source: peripheral blood mononuclear cells (PBMCs), taken before the second cycle of nivolumab. The receptors originated from a human donor with classical Hodgkin lymphoma.

The chain employs TRBV13 and TRBJ2-3; maybe TRBD2 (5 bases). V was pared by 5 bases and J by 4 bases, with 10 bases between. CDR1 and CDR2 from the germline V gene are PRHDT and FYEKMQ (reference sequence). The CDR3 contains 13 residues. As DNA, the CDR3 is TGTGCCAGCAGCCGAGGGAAGCCAGATACGCAGTATTTT. This sequence encodes CASSRGKPDTQYF.

V usage is TRBV7-3 and J usage is TRBJ2-2; 9 bases are shared with TRBD1. CDR1 SGHTA and CDR2 FQGTGA come from the germline V gene. This CDR3 has 17 amino acids. The J segment lost 3 bases and the V segment lost 4 bases, leaving 9 bases of the junction unmatched. CDR3 residues: CASSSSIGTGYTGELFF. DNA for the CDR3: TGTGCCAGCAGCTCCTCCATCGGGACAGGGTACACCGGGGAGCTGTTTTTT.

The count of this clone is one. The chain recombines TRBV27 with TRBJ2-3; D unresolved. In germline, CDR1 is MNHEY, CDR2 SMNVEV (reference sequence). CDR3 length: 15 residues. V lost 5 bases and J lost 3, with 15 bases in between. The CDR3 nucleotides read TGTGCCAGCAGTCTGCTAGAGTTAGGGACAGATACGCAGTATTTT. It codes for CASSLLELGTDTQYF.

The chain carries TRBV7-6 and TRBJ2-7; 9 positions match TRBD1. Trimming at V came to 3 bases and at J to 5 bases, leaving 8 bases not matched to a gene. This CDR3 region has 15 residues. Germline CDR1 and CDR2: SGHVS and FNYEAQ. Here the CDR3 DNA reads TGTGCCAGCAGCTTGACAGGGGGGACTTGGAACGAGCAGTACTTC. Protein product: CASSLTGGTWNEQYF.

CDR3 sequence reads: CASSPQGLSTDTQYF. For the CDR3, the DNA is TGTGCCAGCAGCCCGCAGGGGCTAAGCACAGATACGCAGTATTTT. J is TRBJ2-3 and V is TRBV5-4, with a tentative D call TRBD1 (6 bases). Germline V CDR1 and CDR2: SGHNT, YYREEE (reference sequence). Deletions cut 4 bases from V and 0 bases from J, with 12 bases between. The CDR3 extends over 15 amino acids.

The rearrangement links TRBV2 to TRBJ2-3, with 12 bases fitting TRBD2. Germline V lookup: CDR1 SNHLY, CDR2 FYNNEI. Trimming took 10 bases from V and 6 from J; bases not matched to a gene: 8. The CDR3 is 14 residues long. The CDR3: CATRTSGIRDTQYF. The CDR3 bases are TGTGCCACCAGGACTAGCGGGATAAGGGATACGCAGTATTTT.

This clone showed up just a few times. The chain joins TRBV10-1 to TRBJ1-5; the match to TRBD1 covers 8 bases. The germline V gene has CDR1 WNHNN and CDR2 SYGVQD (reference sequence). The V and J ends lost 7 bases and 4 bases, in that order; junction bases with no gene match: 6. The CDR3 contains 14 residues. The CDR3: CASMDRAGNQPQHF. The CDR3 coding sequence is TGCGCCAGCATGGACAGGGCAGGGAATCAGCCCCAGCATTTT.

V gene TRBV9 combines with J gene TRBJ2-7, with D possibly called TRBD1 or TRBD2 (6 bases each). The V end was cut by 4 bases, the J end by 6 bases, with 17 bases between. Germline CDR1 and CDR2: SGDLS and YYNGEE. The CDR3 is 14 amino acids. Written as DNA, the CDR3 is TGTGCCAGCAGCCCTAGGGGGGTGTCGAGCGAGCAGTACTTC. Amino acids: CASSPRGVSSEQYF.

This clone was observed a handful of times. The chain is built from TRBV6-4 and TRBJ1-2, with TRBD1 matching over 9 bases. V shed 5 bases, J shed 8 bases, and the junction held 6 bases outside the gene matches. The CDR3 contains 13 residues. The germline CDR1 and CDR2 sequences are MRHNA and SNTAGT. CDR3 sequence (DNA): TGTGCCAGCAGTACCGGGACAGGGAACGGCTACACCTTC. This sequence encodes CASSTGTGNGYTF.

This sequence joins TRBV5-1 and TRBJ2-7; D is unresolved. The CDR3 sequence is 14 residues long. V gave up 4 bases and J gave up 2 bases, with 13 bases separating them. CDR1 is SGHRS and CDR2 is YFSETQ in the germline V gene. The CDR3 spells CASSVMTDAYEQYF. The CDR3, as DNA: TGCGCCAGCAGCGTGATGACTGACGCCTACGAGCAGTACTTC.

The rearrangement joins TRBV5-8 to TRBJ2-7; possible D gene TRBD2, 7 bases. Trimming pared 0 bases from V and 4 bases from J, leaving 17 bases between. Per the germline V gene, CDR1 is SGHTS and CDR2 is YDEGEE. CDR3 length: 16 residues. The CDR3 region is CASSLEGGGVVYEQYF. DNA for the CDR3: TGTGCCAGCAGCTTGGAAGGGGGGGGAGTGGTTTACGAGCAGTACTTC.

The chain links TRBV19 to TRBJ1-3; TRBD1 aligns across 9 bases. From germline, CDR1 is LNHDA and CDR2 SQIVND (reference sequence). Germline trimming cut 5 bases from V and 0 bases from J; bases unmatched to any gene: 11. CDR3 length: 18 amino acids. The CDR3 DNA is TGTGCCAGTAGTTTCACTACCGGGACAGGGACCTCTGGAAACACCATATATTTT. It encodes CASSFTTGTGTSGNTIYF.

A single count supports this clone. V and J are TRBV27 and TRBJ1-2, with 9 bases lining up with TRBD1. The germline V gene encodes CDR1 MNHEY and CDR2 SMNVEV (reference sequence). The CDR3 consists of 17 residues. After removal of 4 bases from V and 8 bases from J, the junction contained 17 bases not matched to a gene. CDR3 sequence reads: CASSSLRTGEILDGYTF. The CDR3, as DNA: TGTGCCAGCAGTTCCCTAAGGACAGGGGAAATTCTTGACGGCTACACCTTC.

The V call is TRBV6-1, the J call TRBJ2-3, with 8 bases fitting TRBD2. Germline V gives CDR1 MNHNS, CDR2 SASEGT. With V trimmed by 5 bases and J by 6 bases, 7 bases remained unmatched. This CDR3 region has 14 residues. CDR3 sequence reads: CASSYGLARDTQYF. CDR3 in DNA: TGTGCCAGCAGTTATGGACTAGCACGGGATACGCAGTATTTT.

The chain has TRBV29-1 and TRBJ1-1, with TRBD1 matching 7 bases. With V trimmed by 5 bases and J by 3 bases, 6 bases remained unmatched. Germline V gene data show CDR1 as SQVTM and CDR2 as ANQGSEA. The CDR3 totals 13 residues. The CDR3 here is CSVLRGKDTEAFF. In nucleotides, the CDR3 is TGCAGCGTTCTCAGGGGGAAGGACACTGAAGCTTTCTTT.

The chain is built from TRBV11-2 and TRBJ2-7, with 9 bases identical to TRBD1. The CDR3 totals 15 residues. The ends lost 5 bases at V and 5 bases at J; junction bases unmatched: 10. The germline CDR1 and CDR2 sequences are SGHAT and FQNNGV. The CDR3 sequence: CASSPTWTGADEQYF. CDR3 in DNA: TGTGCCAGCAGCCCAACCTGGACAGGGGCCGACGAGCAGTACTTC.

The V call is TRBV6-5, the J call TRBJ2-7; 8 bases line up with TRBD2. The length of the CDR3 is 15 residues. The junction had 7 bases not matched to a gene; V was cut back by 4 bases and J by 2 bases. Germline assignment: CDR1 MNHEY and CDR2 SVGAGI. The CDR3 region has the DNA TGTGCCAGCAGTTTTTCGACTAGCGCTCCCTACGAGCAGTACTTC. Translation gives CASSFSTSAPYEQYF.

The CDR3 bases are TGTGCCAGCAGTGAAACGCGGCCAGAGCCCGAAGCTTTCTTT. Protein product: CASSETRPEPEAFF. The chain links TRBV2 to TRBJ1-1; D is unclear. V was trimmed by 2 bases and J by 8 bases, leaving 15 bases between them. The CDR3 runs 14 residues. Germline CDR1 is SNHLY and CDR2 is FYNNEI.

The rearrangement joins TRBV5-1 to TRBJ2-2, with 9 bases aligning to TRBD1. This CDR3 is built from 18 residues. V shed 5 bases, J shed 0 bases, and the junction held 11 bases outside the gene matches. Germline-derived CDR1 and CDR2 are SGHRS and YFSETQ. The CDR3 sequence: CASSFTGQGYANTGELFF. CDR3 DNA: TGCGCCAGCAGTTTTACGGGACAGGGATACGCGAACACCGGGGAGCTGTTTTTT.

The gene calls are TRBV6-5 and TRBJ2-7, with 7 bases that match TRBD1. CDR1 and CDR2 from the germline V gene are MNHEY and SVGAGI. CDR3 length: 13 amino acids. V lost 2 bases, J lost 11 bases, and 9 bases stayed unmatched. The CDR3 region has the DNA TGTGCCAGCAGTTACCTTACCGACAGGGATGAGTACTTC. Translating gives CASSYLTDRDEYF.

This chain joins TRBV7-2 and TRBJ2-7, with D possibly being TRBD1 (5 bases). The CDR3 has 15 residues. Trimming removed 1 base from V and 3 bases from J, with 13 bases in between. Germline CDR1 SGHTA, CDR2 FQGNSA. The CDR3 DNA sequence: TGTGCCAGCAGCTTAGTACTCGTGCAGGGCTACGAGCAGTACTTC. Translation: CASSLVLVQGYEQYF.

This chain links TRBV5-6 with TRBJ2-7; 7 positions match TRBD2. V gave up 3 bases and J gave up 7 bases; unmatched junction bases: 10. This CDR3 has 14 residues. CDR1 is SGHDT and CDR2 is YYEEEE in the germline V gene. The CDR3 reads CASSSLILLAEQYF. DNA of the CDR3: TGTGCCAGCAGCTCCCTTATACTACTAGCGGAGCAGTACTTC.

This chain connects TRBV2 to TRBJ1-2; a possible D gene is TRBD1 (5 bases). The CDR3 covers 12 residues. Germline V lookup: CDR1 SNHLY, CDR2 FYNNEI. Trimming removed 8 bases at V and 4 bases at J, with 11 bases between. CDR3: CASPADSYGYTF. The CDR3 DNA follows: TGTGCCAGCCCTGCCGACAGCTATGGCTACACCTTC.

This CDR3 is CASSEGFPMNTEAFF. The CDR3 DNA reads TGTGCCAGCAGTGAAGGTTTTCCCATGAACACTGAAGCTTTCTTT. The chain recombines TRBV25-1 with TRBJ1-1; D unclear. CDR1 and CDR2 from the germline V gene are MGHDK and SYGVNS. Trimming removed 2 bases from V and 0 bases from J, with 10 bases in between. The CDR3 has 15 amino acids.

The gene calls are TRBV2 and TRBJ1-4; 7 bases are a match to TRBD1. Germline values: CDR1 SNHLY, CDR2 FYNNEI. The CDR3 spans 14 residues. The trim removed 7 bases at V and 8 bases at J, leaving 10 bases unmatched. CDR3 in DNA: TGTGCCAGCATCTCCAGGGGGAGTGGGGAAAAACTGTTTTTT. It translates to CASISRGSGEKLFF. The whole variable domain, filled in from reference TRBV2 and TRBJ1-4, reads EPEVTQTPSHQVTQMGQEVILRCVPISNHLYFYWYRQILGQKVEFLVSFYNNEISEKSEIFDDQFSVERPDGSNFTLKIRSTKLEDSAMYFCASISRGSGEKLFFGSGTQLSVL.

This clone was seen a single time. This sequence joins TRBV5-1 and TRBJ2-7; 7 nucleotides align to TRBD2. The germline gives CDR1 SGHRS, CDR2 YFSETQ. There are 19 residues in the CDR3. Trimming at V came to 1 base and at J to 2 bases, leaving 18 bases not matched to a gene. CDR3 in DNA: TGCGCCAGCAGCTTGAGTTCCGGTCGCGGGAGCGGGATTGCCTACGAGCAGTACTTC. This codes for CASSLSSGRGSGIAYEQYF.

The rearrangement links TRBV5-6 to TRBJ2-7; 7 bases line up with TRBD1. V lost 2 bases to trimming and J lost 4 bases; unmatched junction nucleotides: 9. From germline, CDR1 is SGHDT and CDR2 YYEEEE. The CDR3 has 15 amino acids. The CDR3 protein is CASSLGSGTAYEQYF. The DNA for the CDR3 is TGTGCCAGCAGCTTAGGTTCCGGGACAGCGTACGAGCAGTACTTC.

This sequence joins TRBV10-2 and TRBJ2-7, with no clear D. The CDR3 consists of 11 residues. Trimming stripped 6 bases from V and 3 bases from J, with 6 bases between. Per the germline V gene, CDR1 is WSHSY and CDR2 is SAAADI. CDR3 protein: CASRSSYEQYF. The CDR3 bases are TGCGCCAGCAGGTCTAGCTACGAGCAGTACTTC.

The rearrangement uses TRBV4-2 and TRBJ2-5, with TRBD2 matching over 12 bases. V lost 8 bases and J lost 0; bases outside the gene matches: 4. This CDR3 spans 15 amino acids. Germline CDR1 LGHNA, CDR2 YNFKEQ. Here the CDR3 DNA reads TGTGCCAGCGGCGGGACTAGCGGGTACCAAGAGACCCAGTACTTC. Translation gives CASGGTSGYQETQYF.

V gene TRBV27 combines with J gene TRBJ2-1, with D maybe TRBD2 (5 bases). Trimming removed 3 bases from V and 3 bases from J, with 15 bases in between. This CDR3 is 16 amino acids long. Looked up from germline, CDR1 is MNHEY and CDR2 is SMNVEV (reference sequence). The CDR3 protein is CASSFISGSGYNEQFF. DNA of the CDR3: TGTGCCAGCAGTTTTATAAGTGGGAGTGGCTACAATGAGCAGTTCTTC.